This T cell receptor (beta chain) was captured by sequencing in a study of blood T cell repertoires in COVID-19. About the research overall: Material from acute and convalescent COVID-19 was sourced from the United States, Italy and Spain. The cDNA or gDNA used as material had been derived from T cells, B-cell-depleted T cells, or PBMCs.

The sample holds a few counts of this clone. Authors' data handling: Researchers report that nucleated cell counts were estimated from reference gene primer amplification. TCRdb's table, derived via immunoSEQ multiplex PCR, lists solely in-frame clones and lacks some. V and J calls and clone size are given by that table; D and trimming were obtained from the DNA. The sample shows a few hundred thousand clones, 84% of them seen only once. This CDR3 has 15 amino acids. Germline loops: CDR1 SGHRS, CDR2 YFSETQ. Trimming cost V 2 bases and J 0 bases, with 10 bases left between them. What was sequenced was peripheral blood. The chain combines TRBV5-1 with TRBJ2-3; D may be TRBD2 (6 bases). The receptor's source is a woman aged 55-70 years who had recovered from COVID-19. CDR3 DNA: TGCGCCAGCAGCTTAACTAGCCGGAGCACAGATACGCAGTATTTT. It specifies CASSLTSRSTDTQYF.